This T cell receptor beta chain came from a study of beta chain features in type 1 diabetes. A single heparinised blood sample, averaging approximately 0.12 L, was obtained per donor. Investigators reverse transcribed all isolated RNA, so they sequenced expressed TCRB transcripts. Method: immunoSEQ multiplex PCR; TCRdb's copy keeps in-frame clones and lacks some. The profile shows 600,000 or so clones, about an eighth of them singletons. Comment on this clone: The antigen is not known.

The CDR3 spans 11 residues. V dropped 7 bases and J dropped 3 bases, with 10 bases sitting between them. CDR1 and CDR2 (germline): SQVTM, ANQGSEA. The study, taken as a whole, reports: Shortening of TCRB CDR3s, moderate but significant, appeared in all four CD4+ subsets of Type 1 diabetes patients. Reduced insertions and increased deletions marked VDJ junctions in type 1 diabetes patients.

The source of this sequence is a man between 18 and 29 years old with type 1 diabetes. The chain links TRBV29-1 to TRBJ2-7; no clear D. Sequencing was done on a sample of naive CD4+ T cells from blood. CDR3 sequence (DNA): TGCAGCGCCGAACACCTCTACGAGCAGTACTTC. Protein: CSAEHLYEQYF.